These 28 T cell receptor beta chains were sequenced from one sample in a study of blood T cell repertoires in COVID-19. This table comes from immunoSEQ multiplex PCR, and its TCRdb copy is limited to in-frame clones, with some not included. The repertoire consists of 50,000 to 65,000 clones, with approximately 80% occurring once and the leading ten covering approximately 5%. The material sequenced was peripheral blood. The receptors here all came from a man aged 65-85 years with acute or convalescent COVID-19.

This rearrangement joins TRBV18 to TRBJ1-2; 9 bases line up with TRBD1. Germline V gene data show CDR1 as KGHSH and CDR2 as LQKENI. The ends lost 3 bases at V and 6 bases at J; junction bases unmatched: 8. CDR3 size: 15 residues. The CDR3 DNA reads as TGTGCCAGCTCACCTAGGACAGGGGAAGGCGATGGCTACACCTTC. Its translation: CASSPRTGEGDGYTF.

V is TRBV28 and J is TRBJ2-1, with D perhaps matching TRBD2 (5 bases). Trimming took off 4 bases at V and 12 bases at J, with 10 bases between the two ends. There are 11 residues in the CDR3. Looked up from germline, CDR1 is MDHEN and CDR2 is SYDVKM. The CDR3: CASSSLGVQFF. In DNA, the CDR3 is TGTGCCAGCAGTTCCCTCGGGGTGCAGTTCTTC.

The V call is TRBV2, the J call TRBJ1-1, with TRBD1 as a possible D gene (5 bases). The V and J ends lost 7 bases and 8 bases respectively, with 14 bases between them. This CDR3 has 12 amino acids. CDR1 is SNHLY, CDR2 FYNNEI, per germline. The CDR3 loop reads CASTIREVEAFF. The CDR3 DNA follows: TGTGCCAGCACTATCAGGGAAGTAGAAGCTTTCTTT.

This chain connects TRBV19 to TRBJ2-2; 9 positions agree with TRBD2. The V gene end was trimmed by 4 bases and the J gene end by 4 bases; junction bases not matched to a gene: 4. This CDR3 has 15 amino acids. Germline lookup yields CDR1 LNHDA and CDR2 SQIVND (reference sequence). In nucleotides, the CDR3 is TGTGCCAGTAGTAGCCTAGCGGGGACCACCGGGGAGCTGTTTTTT. Its translation is CASSSLAGTTGELFF.

V is TRBV18 and J is TRBJ1-5; D unclear. This CDR3 is 13 amino acids long. V lost 2 bases, J lost 6 bases, and 8 bases lay in between. Germline values: CDR1 KGHSH, CDR2 LQKENI. The CDR3 loop is CASSPVPGQPQHF. DNA of the CDR3: TGTGCCAGCTCACCAGTCCCGGGTCAGCCCCAGCATTTT. Full variable domain (remainder filled in from reference TRBV18 and TRBJ1-5): NAGVMQNPRHLVRRRGQEARLRCSPMKGHSHVYWYRQLPEEGLKFMVYLQKENIIDESGMPKERFSAEFPKEGPSILRIQQVVRGDSAAYFCASSPVPGQPQHFGDGTRLSIL.

This clone has only one observation. This chain uses TRBV3-1 (or the pseudogene TRBV3-2) with TRBJ2-7, with TRBD1 matching 10 bases. CDR1 is LGHDT, CDR2 YNNKEL, per germline (reference sequence). J was trimmed by 3 bases and V by 1 base; bases with no gene match: 3. The CDR3 has 15 amino acids. CDR3 residues: CASSQAGTGVYEQYF. CDR3 nucleotide sequence: TGTGCCAGCAGCCAAGCCGGGACAGGGGTCTACGAGCAGTACTTC.

This chain links TRBV9 with TRBJ1-2; 9 bases are a match to TRBD1. The germline V gene has CDR1 SGDLS and CDR2 YYNGEE. This CDR3 is built from 14 residues. Germline trimming cut 3 bases from V and 7 bases from J; bases unmatched to any gene: 7. Here the CDR3 reads CASSDDRGKGGYTF. The CDR3, as DNA: TGTGCCAGCAGCGACGACAGGGGGAAAGGTGGCTACACCTTC.

This chain joins TRBV5-1 and TRBJ2-2; the match to TRBD1 covers 8 bases. Trimming removed 7 bases from V and 4 bases from J; junction bases left unmatched: 6. The CDR3 is 14 amino acids. Per the germline V gene, CDR1 is SGHRS and CDR2 is YFSETQ. The CDR3 reads CASRQGAGTGELFF. CDR3 DNA: TGCGCCAGCCGTCAGGGGGCGGGCACCGGGGAGCTGTTTTTT.

The chain uses TRBV12-3 or TRBV12-4 and TRBJ1-2; the D is unclear. The CDR3 has 13 amino acids. The V and J ends lost 3 bases and 5 bases respectively, with 10 bases between them. CDR3 amino acids: CASSFGQAYGYTF. CDR3 DNA: TGTGCCAGCAGTTTCGGTCAGGCTTATGGCTACACCTTC.

The rearrangement links TRBV25-1 to TRBJ1-1; D is perhaps TRBD1 (5 bases). Between the trimmed V and J ends, which lost 5 bases and 5 bases, there was a span of 12 bases. CDR1 and CDR2 (germline): MGHDK, SYGVNS. The CDR3 has 13 residues. CDR3 loop: CASSSRAWTEAFF. The CDR3 bases are TGTGCCAGCAGTTCCAGGGCGTGGACTGAAGCTTTCTTT.

The V and J genes are TRBV18 and TRBJ2-2; TRBD1 matches 7 bases. J lost 5 bases, V lost 6 bases, and 12 bases had no gene match. CDR3 length equals 16 residues. CDR1 and CDR2 from the germline V gene are KGHSH and LQKENI. The CDR3 is CASSPRAGGRTGELFF. The CDR3 DNA follows: TGTGCCAGCTCCCCCCGGGCAGGGGGAAGGACCGGGGAGCTGTTTTTT.

This clone was recorded only once. The V gene is TRBV27, the J gene TRBJ2-7; weak D call: TRBD2 (6 bases). Germline CDR1 and CDR2: MNHEY and SMNVEV (reference sequence). The CDR3 contains 15 residues. With 2 bases removed from V and 6 bases from J, the gap between germline ends came to 17 bases. In DNA, the CDR3 is TGTGCCAGCAGTTTAGGGGGGAGGACCCCCGGCGAGCAGTACTTC. Encoded protein: CASSLGGRTPGEQYF.

The chain carries TRBV6-5 and TRBJ1-3, with D hard to call. This CDR3 has 16 residues. V shed 3 bases and J shed 4 bases, with 16 bases lying between them. Germline V gene data show CDR1 as MNHEY and CDR2 as SVGAGI. CDR3 DNA: TGTGCCAGCAGTTATGGTAAACAGACCCTCGGAAACACCATATATTTT. Residues: CASSYGKQTLGNTIYF.

This clone was seen more than once but under ten times. The chain combines TRBV19 with TRBJ1-5; 10 bases map to TRBD1. The V gene's germline CDR1 is LNHDA and CDR2 SQIVND (reference sequence). The CDR3 is 17 residues long. The V segment lost 6 bases and the J segment 0 bases; nucleotides outside the gene matches: 8. The CDR3 DNA is TGTGCCAGTAGGAGGGGACAGGGGACCTATAGCAATCAGCCCCAGCATTTT. This translates into CASRRGQGTYSNQPQHF.

This clone came up once. The rearrangement links TRBV28 to TRBJ2-2; D may be TRBD1 (5 bases). V lost 6 bases, J lost 4 bases, and 12 bases lay in between. CDR1 and CDR2 from the germline V gene are MDHEN and SYDVKM. CDR3 length: 14 amino acids. CDR3 bases: TGTGCCAGCAGCCAGGGTTCGGTCACCGGGGAGCTGTTTTTT. Translated, it gives CASSQGSVTGELFF.

V gene TRBV28 combines with J gene TRBJ1-2; 8 bases align to TRBD1. V lost 4 bases and J lost 6; bases outside the gene matches: 16. CDR3 length: 17 amino acids. The V gene's germline CDR1 is MDHEN and CDR2 SYDVKM. The CDR3 here is CASSSPSSTGESDGYTF. DNA of the CDR3: TGTGCCAGCAGTTCCCCATCATCGACAGGGGAAAGTGATGGCTACACCTTC.

The gene calls are TRBV7-8 and TRBJ1-1, with D tentatively TRBD1 (6 bases). Germline V gives CDR1 SGHVS, CDR2 FQNEAQ. Trimming took off 0 bases at V and 4 bases at J, with 18 bases between the two ends. The CDR3 is made up of 17 amino acids. The CDR3 nucleotides are TGTGCCAGCAGCTTAGCGTGGCCAGGGGTAGAAGGCACTGAAGCTTTCTTT. It specifies CASSLAWPGVEGTEAFF.

V usage is TRBV28 and J usage is TRBJ2-1, with 8 positions matching TRBD2. V lost 3 bases to trimming and J lost 0 bases; unmatched junction nucleotides: 1. From germline, CDR1 is MDHEN and CDR2 SYDVKM. There are 15 residues in the CDR3. The CDR3 DNA reads as TGTGCCAGCAGTTTGGCGGGGGGCTCCTACAATGAGCAGTTCTTC. It yields the protein CASSLAGGSYNEQFF. The full variable domain, in which reference TRBV28 and TRBJ2-1 provide the parts outside the CDR3, is DVKVTQSSRYLVKRTGEKVFLECVQDMDHENMFWYRQDPGLGLRLIYFSYDVKMKEKGDIPEGYSVSREKKERFSLILESASTNQTSMYLCASSLAGGSYNEQFFGPGTRLTVL.

This clone was recorded once. V gene TRBV6-1 combines with J gene TRBJ1-5; D call uncertain. The CDR3 loop spans 17 amino acids. V dropped 2 bases and J dropped 0 bases, with 14 bases sitting between them. Germline lookup yields CDR1 MNHNS and CDR2 SASEGT. CDR3 sequence (DNA): TGTGCCAGCAGTGAATTTTTCCTCGGTGGTAGCAATCAGCCCCAGCATTTT. Its protein is CASSEFFLGGSNQPQHF.

The CDR3 DNA follows: TGTGCCAGCAGCCGGGACAGGATAAGTGAAAAACTGTTTTTT. It encodes CASSRDRISEKLFF. V is TRBV3-1 (or the pseudogene TRBV3-2) and J is TRBJ1-4, with 8 bases that match TRBD1. Germline assignment: CDR1 LGHDT and CDR2 YNNKEL (reference sequence). The length of the CDR3 is 14 residues. V was clipped by 4 bases and J by 7 bases; unmatched bases: 5.

The genes are TRBV3-1 (or the pseudogene TRBV3-2) and TRBJ2-5; 9 bases are shared with TRBD1. J lost 7 bases, V lost 3 bases, and 15 bases had no gene match. The germline gives CDR1 LGHDT, CDR2 YNNKEL (reference sequence). CDR3 length: 17 amino acids. The CDR3 region is CASSQGQGKGMGGTQYF. CDR3 coding DNA: TGTGCCAGCAGCCAGGGACAGGGAAAGGGGATGGGGGGGACCCAGTACTTC.

This clone came up once. The J gene is TRBJ2-7, the V gene TRBV11-3; D possibly corresponds to TRBD2 (7 bases). From germline, CDR1 is SGHNT and CDR2 YENEEA. Trimming took 2 bases from V and 3 from J, leaving 17 bases between them. The CDR3 has 16 amino acids. The CDR3 region has the DNA TGTGCCAGCAGCTTAAGTGTGGGGGGGGCCGACTACGAGCAGTACTTC. Its translation is CASSLSVGGADYEQYF.

The CDR3 DNA sequence: TGTGCCAGCTCACCTAATGAGGCGGGAGGCACAGATACGCAGTATTTT. It specifies CASSPNEAGGTDTQYF. The V gene is TRBV18, the J gene TRBJ2-3, with TRBD2 matching over 7 bases. J was trimmed by 1 base and V by 3 bases; bases with no gene match: 7. The CDR3 consists of 16 residues. Germline CDR1 and CDR2: KGHSH and LQKENI.

The chain links TRBV7-9 to TRBJ2-5; 12 positions match TRBD2. The CDR3 extends over 15 amino acids. Germline CDR1 and CDR2: SEHNR and FQNEAQ (reference sequence). V was clipped by 6 bases and J by 2 bases; unmatched bases: 4. The CDR3 here is CASSTGLAGQETQYF. CDR3 in DNA: TGTGCCAGCAGTACCGGACTAGCGGGGCAAGAGACCCAGTACTTC.

This clone was counted a few times. CDR3 bases: TGCGCCAGCAGCTTAAGTAACTTGTGGGACTTGGATAATTCACCCCTCCACTTT. Its protein product is CASSLSNLWDLDNSPLHF. The chain employs TRBV5-1 and TRBJ1-6; D perhaps matches TRBD1 (5 bases). Germline loops: CDR1 SGHRS, CDR2 YFSETQ. The CDR3 has 18 residues. The V end was cut by 2 bases, the J end by 5 bases, with 20 bases between. The full variable domain, in which reference TRBV5-1 and TRBJ1-6 provide the parts outside the CDR3, is KAGVTQTPRYLIKTRGQQVTLSCSPISGHRSVSWYQQTPGQGLQFLFEYFSETQRNKGNFPGRFSGRQFSNSRSEMNVSTLELGDSALYLCASSLSNLWDLDNSPLHFGNGTRLTVT.

The CDR3 loop is CATSDPRQGTDTQYF. The CDR3 DNA sequence: TGTGCCACCAGTGATCCCCGACAGGGGACAGATACGCAGTATTTT. The rearrangement links TRBV24-1 to TRBJ2-3; 8 bases are a match to TRBD1. The ends lost 3 bases at V and 3 bases at J; junction bases unmatched: 4. The CDR3 consists of 15 residues. Per germline, CDR1 KGHDR and CDR2 SFDVKD.

This rearrangement joins TRBV14 to TRBJ2-4; tentatively, D is TRBD2 (5 bases). The length of the CDR3 is 17 residues. Germline-derived CDR1 and CDR2 are SGHDN and FVKESK. V lost 4 bases to trimming and J lost 6 bases, with 22 bases between them. This CDR3 reads CASSPLSGNSLRNIQYF. The CDR3 DNA sequence: TGTGCCAGCAGCCCACTTTCGGGGAATTCCCTACGAAACATTCAGTACTTC. Full variable domain (remainder filled in from reference TRBV14 and TRBJ2-4): EAGVTQFPSHSVIEKGQTVTLRCDPISGHDNLYWYRRVMGKEIKFLLHFVKESKQDESGMPNNRFLAERTGGTYSTLKVQPAELEDSGVYFCASSPLSGNSLRNIQYFGAGTRLSVL.

V usage is TRBV27 and J usage is TRBJ2-1; 7 bases fit TRBD1. CDR3 length: 13 amino acids. Trimming at V came to 8 bases and at J to 3 bases, leaving 4 bases not matched to a gene. Germline V gene lookup returns CDR1 MNHEY and CDR2 SMNVEV (reference sequence). The CDR3 here is CASGTALYNEQFF. Here the CDR3 DNA reads TGTGCCAGCGGGACAGCCCTCTACAATGAGCAGTTCTTC.